What follows are 26 T cell receptor beta chains derived from one specimen sequenced in a study of CD8+CD57+ T cells in acquired aplastic anemia. Flow cytometry had shown expanded CD8+CD57+ cells in the patients chosen for sequencing. TCR beta VDJ and CDR3 profiling used genomic DNA as template. TCRdb re-analysed the reads in MiXCR, keeping a single row per CDR3 protein. The data hold 130,000 or so distinct CDR3 sequences, with approximately 61% observed a single time. The sequenced sample consisted of sorted CD4+, CD8+, or CD8+CD57+ T cells (not recorded which) from PBMCs. The receptors were sampled from a human donor with aplastic anemia.

This chain joins TRBV4-2 and TRBJ2-1; perhaps TRBD2 as D (5 bases). Trimming took 0 bases from V and 11 from J, leaving 20 bases between them. The CDR3 is made up of 16 amino acids. From germline, CDR1 is LGHNA and CDR2 YNFKEQ. The CDR3 sequence is CASSQDESGIPGQQFF. DNA of the CDR3: TGTGCCAGCAGCCAAGATGAGTCGGGGATACCTGGGCAGCAGTTCTTC.

As to this clonotype: At one end, the junction sequence differs from germline, possibly due to a read error. The genes are TRBV7-9 and TRBJ2-2, with unresolved D. Germline V gene sequence: CDR1 SEHNR, CDR2 FQNEAQ (reference sequence). The CDR3 consists of 13 residues. The DNA of the CDR3 is TGTGCCGGCAGCTTAGTTGTTTCCGGGGAGCTGTTTTTT. This gives the protein CAGSLVVSGELFF.

This clonotype was recorded many times. The chain uses TRBV20-1 and TRBJ1-2, with D possibly being TRBD1 (5 bases). The CDR3 loop spans 13 amino acids. Germline assignment: CDR1 DFQATT and CDR2 SNEGSKA (reference sequence). Deletions cut 1 base from V and 2 bases from J, with 8 bases between. The CDR3 sequence is CSARGRENYGYTF. For the CDR3, the DNA is TGCAGTGCTAGAGGCAGGGAAAACTATGGCTACACCTTC.

V usage is TRBV15 and J usage is TRBJ2-1; the match to TRBD2 covers 11 bases. With V trimmed by 3 bases and J by 7 bases, 8 bases remained unmatched. CDR3 length: 16 residues. Germline V gene data show CDR1 as LNHNV and CDR2 as YYDKDF (reference sequence). The CDR3 sequence is CATSSELAGVGNEQFF. The CDR3 bases are TGTGCCACCAGCAGTGAACTAGCGGGAGTAGGTAATGAGCAGTTCTTC.

There are a few counts of this clonotype. The chain uses TRBV19 and TRBJ1-6; D is unclear. Per germline, CDR1 LNHDA and CDR2 SQIVND (reference sequence). This CDR3 region has 15 residues. Trimming left V 5 bases short and J 11 bases short, with 19 bases between. The CDR3 nucleotides read TGTGCCAGTAGTGTTCAGGATGGAACTCCCCCACCCCTCCACTTT. Residues: CASSVQDGTPPPLHF. Looking up the rest from reference TRBV19 and TRBJ1-6 gives the full variable domain: DGGITQSPKYLFRKEGQNVTLSCEQNLNHDAMYWYRQDPGQGLRLIYYSQIVNDFQKGDIAEGYSVSREKKESFPLTVTSAQKNPTAFYLCASSVQDGTPPPLHFGNGTRLTVT.

The table lists this clonotype with many counts. The genes are TRBV6-1 and TRBJ1-5; D is perhaps TRBD1 (5 bases). V was shortened by 6 bases and J by 1 base, with 13 bases between the two germline ends. Germline CDR1 MNHNS, CDR2 SASEGT. The CDR3 extends over 15 amino acids. The CDR3 coding sequence is TGTGCCAGCAGAATTACAGACAGCAGCAATCAGCCCCAGCATTTT. Its translation is CASRITDSSNQPQHF.

This clonotype was seen repeatedly, ten times or more. The chain is built from TRBV7-2 and TRBJ2-1, with a weak D call TRBD1 (5 bases). Germline lookup yields CDR1 SGHTA and CDR2 FQGNSA. V was clipped by 6 bases and J by 3 bases, with 9 bases between them. The CDR3 consists of 13 residues. CDR3 residues: CASSLDSYNEQFF. CDR3 coding DNA: TGTGCCAGCAGTCTCGACAGCTACAATGAGCAGTTCTTC.

The chain is built from TRBV11-1 and TRBJ1-3; TRBD1 matches at 7 bases. After removal of 1 base from V and 6 bases from J, the junction contained 12 bases not matched to a gene. The CDR3 length is 17 residues. Germline loops: CDR1 SGHAT, CDR2 FQDESV (reference sequence). The CDR3 is CASSLGRSTGSPNTIYF. The DNA of the CDR3 is TGTGCCAGCAGCTTAGGAAGGTCGACAGGGTCGCCAAACACCATATATTTT.

The V gene is TRBV20-1, the J gene TRBJ2-1; D remains ambiguous. The germline V gene has CDR1 DFQATT and CDR2 SNEGSKA (reference sequence). V lost 3 bases to trimming and J lost 9 bases, with 9 bases between them. The CDR3 runs 11 residues. The CDR3 here is CSASDFGEQFF. As DNA, the CDR3 is TGCAGTGCTAGCGATTTTGGTGAGCAGTTCTTC.

This clonotype has just a few counts. The chain uses TRBV10-3 and TRBJ2-7, with D possibly TRBD1 on 6 matching bases. The CDR3 is made up of 13 amino acids. Germline loops: CDR1 ENHRY, CDR2 SYGVKD. V was cut by 10 bases and J by 4 bases, with 17 bases left in between. The CDR3 loop reads CATQTQGRYEQYF. The CDR3 DNA reads TGTGCCACCCAAACCCAGGGGAGATACGAGCAGTACTTC.

There are a few counts of this clonotype. The germline gene is not matched at one end of the junction; a read error may be the cause. This chain links TRBV10-3 with TRBJ2-2; D not certain. Germline V gene sequence: CDR1 ENHRY, CDR2 SYGVKD. CDR3 length equals 14 residues. The CDR3: CASSDSGNTGELFF. CDR3 in DNA: TGTGCCAGCAGTGACTCAGGGAACACCGGGGAGCTGTTTTTT.

V and J are TRBV2 and TRBJ2-7; D might be TRBD1 (6 bases). The CDR3 has 14 amino acids. Trimming took off 6 bases at V and 0 bases at J, with 12 bases between the two ends. Germline CDR1 reads SNHLY; CDR2 reads FYNNEI. This chain's CDR3 is CASRTQGSSYEQYF. The CDR3 region has the DNA TGTGCCAGCAGGACACAGGGTTCCTCCTACGAGCAGTACTTC.

The chain carries TRBV7-9 and TRBJ2-1; no clear D. The CDR3 totals 13 residues. Germline CDR1 is SEHNR and CDR2 is FQNEAQ (reference sequence). V lost 5 bases to trimming and J lost 8 bases, with 13 bases between them. CDR3 in amino acids: CASSPTLPYEQFF. CDR3 DNA: TGTGCCAGCAGCCCAACATTACCATATGAGCAGTTCTTC.

The gene calls are TRBV6-4 and TRBJ2-7; 11 nucleotides agree with TRBD1. V was clipped by 6 bases and J by 4 bases; unmatched bases: 2. CDR3 length equals 13 residues. Germline V gives CDR1 MRHNA, CDR2 SNTAGT. CDR3 sequence reads: CASRDRGQYEQYF. DNA of the CDR3: TGTGCCAGCAGGGACAGGGGGCAATACGAGCAGTACTTC.

This clonotype was counted ten times or more. V is TRBV7-9 and J is TRBJ1-1; D call uncertain. This CDR3 region has 11 residues. Germline-derived CDR1 and CDR2 are SEHNR and FQNEAQ (reference sequence). The V and J ends lost 5 bases and 3 bases respectively, with 4 bases between them. Here the CDR3 DNA reads TGTGCCAGCAGCACCTACACTGAAGCTTTCTTT. The encoded protein is CASSTYTEAFF.

This chain connects TRBV25-1 to TRBJ1-2; maybe TRBD1 (5 bases). Trimming removed 4 bases from V and 7 bases from J, with 19 bases in between. Germline CDR1 reads MGHDK; CDR2 reads SYGVNS. CDR3 length: 15 residues. CDR3: CASSVWGSRIGGYTF. In DNA form, the CDR3 reads TGTGCCAGCAGTGTCTGGGGCAGTCGGATCGGTGGCTACACCTTC.

On this clonotype: One end of the junction fails to match germline, which may point to a read error. V usage is TRBV7-6 and J usage is TRBJ2-7; either TRBD1 or TRBD2 may supply D (5 bases each). The germline V gene encodes CDR1 SGHVS and CDR2 FNYEAQ. This CDR3 is 13 amino acids long. The CDR3: CASSLIGEGRWDF. DNA of the CDR3: TGTGCCAGCAGCTTAATCGGTGAGGGGCGATGGGACTTC.

This chain links TRBV2 with TRBJ1-5; 8 bases agree with TRBD1. CDR1 SNHLY and CDR2 FYNNEI come from the germline V gene. This CDR3 region has 13 residues. V lost 8 bases, J lost 7 bases, and 7 bases stayed unmatched. The DNA for the CDR3 is TGTGCCAGCGAAGGACAGGGTGAACAGCCCCAGCATTTT. Its protein is CASEGQGEQPQHF.

V gene TRBV11-1 combines with J gene TRBJ2-3, with 12 bases that match TRBD2. CDR1 is SGHAT, CDR2 FQDESV, per germline (reference sequence). V was clipped by 1 base and J by 5 bases; unmatched bases: 4. The CDR3 loop spans 16 amino acids. CDR3 nucleotide sequence: TGTGCCAGCAGCTTAGGGTCTAGCGGGGGGGGAGATACGCAGTATTTT. This encodes CASSLGSSGGGDTQYF. Full variable domain (outside the CDR3, taken from reference TRBV11-1 and TRBJ2-3): EAEVAQSPRYKITEKSQAVAFWCDPISGHATLYWYRQILGQGPELLVQFQDESVVDDSQLPKDRFSAERLKGVDSTLKIQPAELGDSAMYLCASSLGSSGGGDTQYFGPGTRLTVL.

The chain links TRBV2 to TRBJ2-7, with TRBD2 matching over 15 bases. V dropped 3 bases and J dropped 0; count of bases not matched to a gene: 6. The CDR3 runs 18 residues. Germline V CDR1 and CDR2: SNHLY, FYNNEI. The DNA for the CDR3 is TGTGCCAGCAGTGATGGGACTAGCGGGGGGCCTAGCTCCTACGAGCAGTACTTC. Protein: CASSDGTSGGPSSYEQYF.

The V call is TRBV29-1, the J call TRBJ2-5, with D tentatively TRBD2 (6 bases). CDR3 length equals 13 residues. V was trimmed by 7 bases and J by 3 bases, leaving 15 bases between them. Germline CDR1 reads SQVTM; CDR2 reads ANQGSEA. The CDR3 loop reads CSAAGQAKETQYF. CDR3 DNA sequence: TGCAGCGCCGCGGGGCAGGCGAAAGAGACCCAGTACTTC. Complete variable domain (other parts from reference TRBV29-1 and TRBJ2-5): SAVISQKPSRDICQRGTSLTIQCQVDSQVTMMFWYRQQPGQSLTLIATANQGSEATYESGFVIDKFPISRPNLTFSTLTVSNMSPEDSSIYLCSAAGQAKETQYFGPGTRLLVL.

This chain uses TRBV7-9 with TRBJ1-2, with D perhaps TRBD1 (5 bases). Germline V gene sequence: CDR1 SEHNR, CDR2 FQNEAQ (reference sequence). Trimming stripped 1 base from V and 5 bases from J, with 8 bases between. The length of the CDR3 is 13 residues. CDR3 protein: CASSLGTYYGYTF. CDR3 nucleotide sequence: TGTGCCAGCAGCTTAGGGACATATTATGGCTACACCTTC.

The genes are TRBV27 and TRBJ1-6; TRBD1 agrees at 9 bases. V dropped 5 bases and J dropped 8; count of bases not matched to a gene: 7. This CDR3 is 15 amino acids long. In germline, CDR1 is MNHEY, CDR2 SMNVEV (reference sequence). The DNA of the CDR3 is TGTGCCAGCAGTCCGGGGACAGGGTCGTATTCACCCCTCCACTTT. This codes for CASSPGTGSYSPLHF.

This clonotype was seen a few times. The chain combines TRBV19 with TRBJ2-5, with D perhaps TRBD2 (6 bases). This CDR3 is 11 amino acids long. The V end was cut by 10 bases, the J end by 4 bases, with 10 bases between. The germline CDR1 and CDR2 sequences are LNHDA and SQIVND (reference sequence). The CDR3 reads CATRDLETQYF. The CDR3 DNA follows: TGTGCCACCAGGGACTTAGAGACCCAGTACTTC.

This sequence joins TRBV2 and TRBJ1-1; D not certain. V lost 6 bases to trimming and J lost 3 bases, with 2 bases between them. Per the germline V gene, CDR1 is SNHLY and CDR2 is FYNNEI. The length of the CDR3 is 10 residues. The CDR3 loop is CASSYTEAFF. CDR3 nucleotides: TGTGCCAGCAGCTACACTGAAGCTTTCTTT. Supplemented by reference TRBV2 and TRBJ1-1, the full variable domain reads EPEVTQTPSHQVTQMGQEVILRCVPISNHLYFYWYRQILGQKVEFLVSFYNNEISEKSEIFDDQFSVERPDGSNFTLKIRSTKLEDSAMYFCASSYTEAFFGQGTRLTVV.

This clonotype has a count of ten or more. This chain joins TRBV9 and TRBJ1-2; D not resolved. The CDR3 loop spans 12 amino acids. Trimming cost V 4 bases and J 4 bases, with 8 bases left between them. Germline lookup yields CDR1 SGDLS and CDR2 YYNGEE. DNA for the CDR3: TGTGCCAGCAGCTCAGGCTCCTATGGCTACACCTTC. This translates into CASSSGSYGYTF.